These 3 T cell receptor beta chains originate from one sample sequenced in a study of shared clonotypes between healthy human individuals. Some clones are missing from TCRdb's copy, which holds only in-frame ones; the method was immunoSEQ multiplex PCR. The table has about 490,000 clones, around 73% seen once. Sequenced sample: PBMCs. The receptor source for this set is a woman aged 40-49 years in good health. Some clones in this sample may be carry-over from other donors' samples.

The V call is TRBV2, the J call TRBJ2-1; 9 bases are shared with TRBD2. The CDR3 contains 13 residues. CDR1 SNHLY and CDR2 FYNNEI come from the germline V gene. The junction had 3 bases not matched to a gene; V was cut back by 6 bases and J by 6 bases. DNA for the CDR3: TGTGCCAGCAGAGGGACTAGCCCCAATGAGCAGTTCTTC. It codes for CASRGTSPNEQFF.

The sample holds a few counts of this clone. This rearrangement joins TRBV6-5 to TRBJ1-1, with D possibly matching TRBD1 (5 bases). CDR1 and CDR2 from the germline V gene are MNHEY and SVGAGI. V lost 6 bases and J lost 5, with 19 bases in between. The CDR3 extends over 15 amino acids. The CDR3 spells CASSLDGRGWTEAFF. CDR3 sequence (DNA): TGTGCCAGCAGCCTCGATGGTAGGGGATGGACTGAAGCTTTCTTT.

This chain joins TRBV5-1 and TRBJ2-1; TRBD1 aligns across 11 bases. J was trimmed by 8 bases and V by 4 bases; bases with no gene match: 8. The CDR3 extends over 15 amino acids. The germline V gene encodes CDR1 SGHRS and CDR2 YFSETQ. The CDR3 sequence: CASSQPDRGRDEQFF. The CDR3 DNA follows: TGCGCCAGCAGCCAGCCGGACAGGGGGCGGGATGAGCAGTTCTTC.